This passage covers 22 T cell receptor beta chains from one sample sequenced in a study of response to subunit inactivated influenza vaccine. TCRdb processed the RT-PCR reads anew with MiXCR; each CDR3 protein has one entry. The sample has 650,000 or so distinct CDR3 sequences, 12% to 15% seen once. The input for sequencing was PBMCs from blood, taken roughly 15 days before vaccination. The receptors originated from a man aged 50-59 years who received an inactivated influenza vaccine.

V is TRBV5-1 and J is TRBJ1-1; TRBD1 agrees at 7 bases. CDR3 length: 14 amino acids. The junction had 9 bases not matched to a gene; V was cut back by 5 bases and J by 5 bases. The V gene's germline CDR1 is SGHRS and CDR2 YFSETQ. The CDR3 DNA is TGCGCCAGCAGTTTCGATCAGGGGGATACTGAAGCTTTCTTT. Amino acids: CASSFDQGDTEAFF.

The chain joins TRBV27 to TRBJ2-1, with 8 bases that match TRBD2. The CDR3 sequence is 14 residues long. CDR1 MNHEY and CDR2 SMNVEV come from the germline V gene (reference sequence). With 4 bases clipped from V and 7 bases from J, the junction kept 6 bases outside the gene matches. The CDR3, as DNA: TGTGCCAGCAGTTGGGGACTAGGACGGAATGAGCAGTTCTTC. Residues: CASSWGLGRNEQFF.

The chain is built from TRBV7-9 and TRBJ2-5; TRBD1 matches at 8 bases. Germline V gene lookup returns CDR1 SEHNR and CDR2 FQNEAQ (reference sequence). The CDR3 consists of 16 residues. Losses at the gene ends were 1 base for V and 4 bases for J; bases not matched to a gene: 8. In nucleotides, the CDR3 is TGTGCCAGCAGCTTAGGATCAGGACAGGGAAGAGAGACCCAGTACTTC. This codes for CASSLGSGQGRETQYF.

The rearrangement joins TRBV7-8 to TRBJ2-1; 13 positions agree with TRBD2. Germline V gives CDR1 SGHVS, CDR2 FQNEAQ. With 4 bases clipped from V and 5 bases from J, the junction kept 8 bases outside the gene matches. The CDR3 is 17 amino acids. The CDR3 DNA sequence: TGTGCCAGCAGCTCACCGGGACTAGCGGGGAGAAACAATGAGCAGTTCTTC. Translated, it gives CASSSPGLAGRNNEQFF.

V usage is TRBV12-3 or TRBV12-4 and J usage is TRBJ1-2; D call uncertain. V was pared by 3 bases and J by 0 bases, with 2 bases between. The CDR3 is 12 residues long. The CDR3 spells CASSFTNYGYTF. The CDR3 bases are TGTGCCAGCAGTTTCACTAACTATGGCTACACCTTC.

The J gene is TRBJ2-5, the V gene TRBV4-1; D gene ambiguous. This CDR3 has 17 residues. The V end lost 0 bases, the J end lost 2 bases, and 16 bases lay between the germline ends. Germline CDR1 reads MGHRA; CDR2 reads YSYEKL. The CDR3 bases are TGCGCCAGCAGCCAAGATTCCAGGACGCCTACGCAAGAGACCCAGTACTTC. Its protein product is CASSQDSRTPTQETQYF.

This clonotype was found a few times. Written as DNA, the CDR3 is TGCAGCGCTCATGGAAGCGACAATGAGCAGTTCTTC. The encoded protein is CSAHGSDNEQFF. The chain carries TRBV29-1 and TRBJ2-1, with unresolved D. Germline V lookup: CDR1 SQVTM, CDR2 ANQGSEA. Trimming took off 7 bases at V and 5 bases at J, with 12 bases between the two ends. The CDR3 has 12 amino acids.

The table lists this clonotype with a few counts. The J gene is TRBJ1-2, the V gene TRBV7-6, with D possibly being TRBD1 (5 bases). V was clipped by 3 bases and J by 3 bases, with 11 bases between them. The CDR3 totals 14 residues. CDR1 SGHVS and CDR2 FNYEAQ come from the germline V gene. In DNA, the CDR3 is TGTGCCAGCAGCTTGGCAGCCAGGGACTATGGCTACACCTTC. Translated: CASSLAARDYGYTF.

This sequence joins TRBV6-2 or TRBV6-3 and TRBJ2-2; no clear D. Germline CDR1 is MNHEY and CDR2 is SVGEGT. CDR3 size: 18 residues. V was clipped by 0 bases and J by 1 base, with 15 bases between them. CDR3 in amino acids: CASSYSFGRSQNTGELFF. CDR3 in DNA: TGTGCCAGCAGTTACTCTTTCGGGCGGTCTCAGAACACCGGGGAGCTGTTTTTT.

This clonotype was picked up many times. The chain recombines TRBV12-3 or TRBV12-4 with TRBJ2-7; possible D gene TRBD2, 6 bases. V was trimmed by 6 bases and J by 3 bases, leaving 12 bases between them. CDR3 length equals 13 residues. CDR3 region: CASSFGGLYEQYF. CDR3 coding DNA: TGTGCCAGCAGCTTTGGGGGACTCTACGAGCAGTACTTC.

The chain is built from TRBV10-2 and TRBJ2-1; D is perhaps TRBD2 (5 bases). The V and J ends lost 8 bases and 0 bases respectively, with 17 bases between them. The CDR3 is 16 residues long. Germline V gene data show CDR1 as WSHSY and CDR2 as SAAADI. The CDR3 coding sequence is TGCGCCAGCTCACCCGGGCGACGGGGCTCCTACAATGAGCAGTTCTTC. Its protein product is CASSPGRRGSYNEQFF.

V is TRBV7-2 and J is TRBJ2-2; D remains unclear. CDR1 and CDR2 from the germline V gene are SGHTA and FQGNSA. Trimming took off 6 bases at V and 6 bases at J, with 5 bases between the two ends. The CDR3 extends over 11 amino acids. CDR3 residues: CASSIPGELFF. The DNA of the CDR3 is TGTGCCAGCAGTATCCCCGGGGAGCTGTTTTTT.

V is TRBV20-1 and J is TRBJ1-4; 7 nucleotides agree with TRBD1. V shed 0 bases, J shed 8 bases, and the junction held 6 bases outside the gene matches. CDR3 length: 14 amino acids. Germline loops: CDR1 DFQATT, CDR2 SNEGSKA (reference sequence). The CDR3: CSARDDRVNEKLFF. Written as DNA, the CDR3 is TGCAGTGCTAGAGACGACAGGGTTAACGAAAAACTGTTTTTT.

This clonotype has ten or more counts. The chain is built from TRBV12-3 or TRBV12-4 and TRBJ1-2; weak D call: TRBD1 (5 bases). The CDR3 is made up of 14 amino acids. Trimming shortened V by 5 bases and J by 8 bases, and 18 bases separated the two germline ends. The CDR3, as DNA: TGTGCCAGCAGTCCCTACGGGGGAGAGAGAGGCTACACCTTC. Residues: CASSPYGGERGYTF.

This clonotype was counted only a few times. The chain employs TRBV20-1 and TRBJ2-3; 13 bases fit TRBD2. The V and J ends lost 2 bases and 4 bases, in that order; junction bases with no gene match: 12. The length of the CDR3 is 18 residues. Germline V gene lookup returns CDR1 DFQATT and CDR2 SNEGSKA (reference sequence). The CDR3 DNA sequence: TGCAGTGCTAGACGAACCCCCACTAGCGGGGGGGCCGCAGATACGCAGTATTTT. Its protein is CSARRTPTSGGAADTQYF.

The chain joins TRBV29-1 to TRBJ1-1; D might be TRBD1 (6 bases). Germline CDR1 and CDR2: SQVTM and ANQGSEA. This CDR3 contains 12 residues. This CDR3 is CRTEDRNTEAFF. CDR3 bases: TGCAGGACCGAGGACAGGAACACTGAAGCTTTCTTT.

The rearrangement links TRBV6-1 to TRBJ2-7; no clear D gene. Trimming took off 6 bases at V and 2 bases at J, with 8 bases between the two ends. CDR3 length: 12 residues. Looked up from germline, CDR1 is MNHNS and CDR2 is SASEGT. In DNA, the CDR3 is TGTGCCAGCAGCGCCATTACCTACGAGCAGTACTTC. Encoded protein: CASSAITYEQYF.

The rearrangement uses TRBV27 and TRBJ1-1; D uncertain. V was clipped by 2 bases and J by 4 bases, with 11 bases between them. The CDR3 contains 14 residues. Germline V gene data show CDR1 as MNHEY and CDR2 as SMNVEV (reference sequence). The CDR3 nucleotides are TGTGCCAGCAGTTTACTGGCCGGTTCCACTGAAGCTTTCTTT. It encodes CASSLLAGSTEAFF.

This clonotype is a singleton in its sample. The V gene is TRBV5-6, the J gene TRBJ1-2; D gene unclear. Germline-derived CDR1 and CDR2 are SGHDT and YYEEEE. The CDR3 is made up of 14 amino acids. V was cut by 3 bases and J by 2 bases, with 11 bases left in between. The CDR3 DNA follows: TGTGCCAGCAGCTCCTTCTCAGTAAACTATGGCTACACCTTC. It encodes CASSSFSVNYGYTF.

This clonotype was detected a few times. V usage is TRBV6-5 and J usage is TRBJ1-4; unclear D gene. This CDR3 has 15 residues. CDR1 and CDR2 (germline): MNHEY, SVGAGI. Trimming stripped 0 bases from V and 7 bases from J, with 12 bases between. The CDR3 loop reads CASSYSMGIGEKLFF. CDR3 coding DNA: TGTGCCAGCAGTTACTCGATGGGGATAGGTGAAAAACTGTTTTTT.

For the CDR3, the DNA is TGTGCCAGCAGCTCCAACAGGGCTCGCAGTACCGGGGAGCTGTTTTTT. This codes for CASSSNRARSTGELFF. V is TRBV6-1 and J is TRBJ2-2, with D perhaps TRBD1 (6 bases). CDR1 MNHNS and CDR2 SASEGT come from the germline V gene. This CDR3 region has 16 residues. V lost 6 bases and J 5 bases, leaving 19 bases between the germline ends.

The rearrangement uses TRBV4-1 and TRBJ2-1, with no clear D. Trimming took 3 bases from V and 0 from J, leaving 15 bases between them. Looked up from germline, CDR1 is MGHRA and CDR2 is YSYEKL. CDR3 length: 17 residues. The CDR3 region has the DNA TGCGCCAGCAGCCATACCCTCAGTGAGAGCTCCTACAATGAGCAGTTCTTC. This translates into CASSHTLSESSYNEQFF.